These 12 T cell receptor beta chains came from one sample sequenced in a study of cytomegalovirus exposure and HLA in healthy donors. PCR primers comprised 60 Vbeta and 13 Jbeta primers. Profiling relied on immunoSEQ multiplex PCR, and the TCRdb table lists in-frame clones only, not all of them. This table holds 150,000 to 200,000 clones, 68% found once. The sequenced sample consisted of PBMCs. The source is a man aged 45-65 years in good health and CMV-seronegative.

The chain is built from TRBV7-9 and TRBJ1-4; D not resolved. Germline values: CDR1 SEHNR, CDR2 FQNEAQ (reference sequence). The V end was cut by 4 bases, the J end by 0 bases, with 9 bases between. This CDR3 is built from 15 residues. The DNA of the CDR3 is TGTGCCAGCAGCTACTACGGGGCAACTAATGAAAAACTGTTTTTT. It yields the protein CASSYYGATNEKLFF.

Regarding this clone: Other DNA sequences in the sample encode the same CDR3. This chain connects TRBV27 to TRBJ1-5; the D gene is possibly TRBD1 (6 bases). Trimming left V 3 bases short and J 2 bases short, with 11 bases between. The V gene's germline CDR1 is MNHEY and CDR2 SMNVEV (reference sequence). The CDR3 has 15 amino acids. This CDR3 is CASSLGRGGNQPQHF. The CDR3 coding sequence is TGTGCCAGCAGTTTGGGCAGGGGAGGCAATCAGCCCCAGCATTTT.

CDR3 loop: CASSYSTGGFSEKLFF. CDR3 DNA: TGTGCCAGCAGTTACTCCACGGGGGGGTTTAGTGAAAAACTGTTTTTT. V usage is TRBV6-5 and J usage is TRBJ1-4; D may be TRBD1 (5 bases). CDR1 MNHEY and CDR2 SVGAGI come from the germline V gene. The CDR3 totals 16 residues. Trimming shortened V by 0 bases and J by 7 bases, and 15 bases separated the two germline ends.

This clone was observed a few times. This chain joins TRBV7-2 and TRBJ2-7; D is unclear. V was shortened by 1 base and J by 0 bases, with 7 bases between the two germline ends. The CDR3 runs to 14 residues. Germline V lookup: CDR1 SGHTA, CDR2 FQGNSA. This CDR3 reads CASSLVFNSYEQYF. DNA for the CDR3: TGTGCCAGCAGCTTAGTCTTTAACTCCTACGAGCAGTACTTC.

The chain is built from TRBV25-1 and TRBJ1-1; D is perhaps TRBD1 (5 bases). The CDR3 totals 15 residues. V dropped 3 bases and J dropped 6 bases, with 17 bases sitting between them. Germline V lookup: CDR1 MGHDK, CDR2 SYGVNS. The chain's CDR3 is CASSDSWGATSEAFF. For the CDR3, the DNA is TGTGCCAGCAGTGACTCCTGGGGCGCCACTTCTGAAGCTTTCTTT.

The CDR3 protein is CASSYGTSGYNEQFF. CDR3 coding DNA: TGTGCCAGCAGTTACGGGACTAGCGGGTACAATGAGCAGTTCTTC. The chain has TRBV6-5 and TRBJ2-1, with TRBD2 matching over 12 bases. The V and J ends lost 2 bases and 4 bases, in that order; junction bases with no gene match: 0. CDR3 length equals 15 residues. Germline values: CDR1 MNHEY, CDR2 SVGAGI.

The table lists this clone with a count of one. The rearrangement uses TRBV12-5 and TRBJ2-1, with 9 positions matching TRBD1. This CDR3 is 17 amino acids long. With 7 bases clipped from V and 3 bases from J, the junction kept 13 bases outside the gene matches. Germline CDR1 LGHNT, CDR2 FRNRAP. CDR3 coding DNA: TGTGCTAGTGCTCCTCCGGCGGACAGGGGTTTCTACAATGAGCAGTTCTTC. It codes for CASAPPADRGFYNEQFF.

The chain joins TRBV4-1 to TRBJ1-2; 8 nucleotides match TRBD1. V shed 2 bases and J 4 bases; nucleotides not matched to a gene: 3. The length of the CDR3 is 14 residues. Germline V gives CDR1 MGHRA, CDR2 YSYEKL. The CDR3 is CASSQRGQGYGYTF. CDR3 in DNA: TGCGCCAGCAGCCAAAGAGGACAGGGCTATGGCTACACCTTC.

The V gene is TRBV28, the J gene TRBJ1-1; unclear D gene. CDR1 and CDR2 from the germline V gene are MDHEN and SYDVKM. This CDR3 is 12 amino acids long. V was shortened by 5 bases and J by 7 bases, with 11 bases between the two germline ends. In DNA, the CDR3 is TGTGCCAGCAGTCTCCTGACACGTGAAGCTTTCTTT. Its protein is CASSLLTREAFF.

The chain joins TRBV5-1 to TRBJ1-2, with D possibly matching TRBD1 (6 bases). This CDR3 region has 14 residues. Germline CDR1 reads SGHRS; CDR2 reads YFSETQ. Trimming left V 4 bases short and J 0 bases short, with 10 bases between. The CDR3 DNA is TGCGCCAGCAGCGAAGGGACAACTAACTATGGCTACACCTTC. Protein product: CASSEGTTNYGYTF.

The gene calls are TRBV7-6 and TRBJ2-3; TRBD2 aligns across 10 bases. Germline-derived CDR1 and CDR2 are SGHVS and FNYEAQ. Unmatched junction bases numbered 3, after V lost 1 base and J lost 2 bases. This CDR3 contains 16 residues. CDR3 nucleotide sequence: TGTGCCAGCAGCTTAGTTCTAGCGGGGGCCACAGATACGCAGTATTTT. It specifies CASSLVLAGATDTQYF. The variable domain in full, completed from reference TRBV7-6 and TRBJ2-3, reads GAGVSQSPRYKVTKRGQDVALRCDPISGHVSLYWYRQALGQGPEFLTYFNYEAQQDKSGLPNDRFSAERPEGSISTLTIQRTEQRDSAMYRCASSLVLAGATDTQYFGPGTRLTVL.

This clone was seen just once. This chain joins TRBV6-5 and TRBJ2-7; TRBD1 matches at 9 bases. The CDR3 length is 14 residues. The ends lost 6 bases at V and 0 bases at J; junction bases unmatched: 3. Germline V gene data show CDR1 as MNHEY and CDR2 as SVGAGI. The CDR3 nucleotides are TGTGCCAGCAGCCGGGGACAGGGCTCCTACGAGCAGTACTTC. Residues: CASSRGQGSYEQYF.